This is a list of T cell receptor beta chains from one sample in a study of early T cells in non-severe SARS-CoV-2 infection. TCRdb independently ran MiXCR on the 5' RACE reads; one entry per CDR3 protein. The table has around 47,000 distinct CDR3 sequences, 11% seen once. The sequenced sample was whole blood. Every receptor here comes from an adult who was a healthcare worker with PCR-confirmed SARS-CoV-2 infection or an uninfected control (not recorded which). Both conserved end residues are part of each CDR3. The D gene is left open where the match is weak. Clone size, where shown, is once, few, many, or a class for clones that have expanded.

NA	TRBV5-8	NA	TRBJ1-3	CASSLGDRNGNTIYF	TGTGCCAGCAGCTTGGGTGACAGGAATGGAAACACCATATATTTT
few	TRBV6-2/TRBV6-3	NA	TRBJ2-7	CASSYHPGTDSYEQYF	TGTGCCAGCAGTTATCATCCGGGGACTGATTCCTACGAGCAGTACTTC
many	TRBV6-5	TRBD1	TRBJ2-7	CASSKHGQGLYEQYF	TGTGCCAGCAGTAAACATGGACAGGGTCTATACGAGCAGTACTTC
many	TRBV4-1	NA	TRBJ1-2	CASSPYSTQEYGYTF	TGCGCCAGCAGCCCATATTCGACTCAAGAGTATGGCTACACCTTC
NA	TRBV20-1	NA	TRBJ2-1	CSARAQGRAFRNEQFF	TGCAGTGCTAGGGCCCAGGGGAGGGCCTTTAGGAATGAGCAGTTCTTC
NA	TRBV19	TRBD2	TRBJ2-3	CASSIGLADTDTQYF	TGTGCCAGTAGTATTGGACTAGCGGACACAGATACGCAGTATTTT
many	TRBV18	NA	TRBJ2-7	CASSQMTGPGLLYEQYF	TGTGCCAGCTCGCAAATGACAGGTCCGGGACTACTCTACGAGCAGTACTTC
few	TRBV5-4	TRBD1	TRBJ2-1	CASRLDRGNEQFF	TGTGCCAGCAGGTTGGACAGGGGAAATGAGCAGTTCTTC
many	TRBV20-1	NA	TRBJ2-7	CSARYLAYEQYF	TGCAGTGCTAGATATCTAGCCTACGAGCAGTACTTC
many	TRBV6-2/TRBV6-3	NA	TRBJ2-7	CASSVGTETYEQYF	TGTGCCAGCAGTGTCGGGACCGAAACCTACGAGCAGTACTTC
few	TRBV20-1	NA	TRBJ1-3	CSADGSAGNTIYF	TGCAGTGCGGACGGGTCTGCTGGAAACACCATATATTTT
NA	TRBV7-9	TRBD1	TRBJ2-1	CASSPRQDRGINEQFF	TGTGCCAGCAGCCCGCGCCAGGACAGGGGGATCAATGAGCAGTTCTTC
NA	TRBV12-3/TRBV12-4	NA	TRBJ2-3	CASKLRRQTDTQYF	TGTGCCAGCAAGCTACGGCGACAGACAGATACGCAGTATTTT
NA	TRBV6-6	TRBD1	TRBJ2-3	CASRTRDRGTDTQYF	TGTGCCAGCAGAACCCGGGACAGGGGCACAGATACGCAGTATTTT
few	TRBV25-1	TRBD1	TRBJ1-4	CASSGTGGDRKLFF	TGTGCCAGCAGTGGCACAGGGGGCGATCGAAAACTGTTTTTT
many	TRBV18	NA	TRBJ1-1	CASSPAMNTEAFF	TGTGCCAGCTCACCGGCGATGAACACTGAAGCTTTCTTT
NA	TRBV19	NA	TRBJ1-2	CASSNGGSLHGYTF	TGTGCCAGTAGTAACGGAGGGTCTCTTCATGGCTACACCTTC
many	TRBV10-3	TRBD1	TRBJ1-2	CAISVGRQGIFNYGYTF	TGTGCCATCAGTGTCGGGAGACAGGGAATTTTTAACTATGGCTACACCTTC
many	TRBV5-4	NA	TRBJ2-5	CASSPAGRVETQYF	TGTGCCAGCAGCCCTGCAGGGCGGGTTGAGACCCAGTACTTC
NA	TRBV29-1	NA	TRBJ1-2	CSVEGREDGYTF	TGCAGCGTTGAAGGCAGGGAGGATGGCTACACCTTC
few	TRBV7-2	NA	TRBJ1-1	CASSPPAGAITEAFF	TGTGCCAGCAGCCCCCCGGCCGGGGCGATCACTGAAGCTTTCTTT
many	TRBV6-5	NA	TRBJ2-5	CASSYSRQETQYF	TGTGCCAGCAGTTATAGTCGACAAGAGACCCAGTACTTC
NA	TRBV10-1	TRBD1	TRBJ1-1	CASSPGTGVSEAFF	TGCGCCAGCAGTCCCGGGACAGGTGTCTCTGAAGCTTTCTTT
few	TRBV3-1	NA	TRBJ1-2	CASSQERRYGYTF	TGTGCCAGCAGCCAAGAAAGGCGCTATGGCTACACCTTC
many	TRBV11-2	NA	TRBJ1-1	CASSQNRVSEAFF	TGTGCCAGCAGCCAGAACAGGGTCTCCGAAGCTTTCTTT
many	TRBV7-8	TRBD2	TRBJ2-5	CASSLALIRTSGSKETQYF	TGTGCCAGCAGCTTAGCGCTTATCAGGACTAGCGGGAGTAAAGAGACCCAGTACTTC
few	TRBV4-2	NA	TRBJ1-2	CASSQGSRVDGYTF	TGTGCCAGCAGCCAAGGGTCCCGGGTTGATGGCTACACCTTC
NA	TRBV2	NA	TRBJ1-1	CASSEYVDTEAFF	TGTGCCAGCAGTGAATATGTGGACACTGAAGCTTTCTTT
few	TRBV7-2	TRBD1	TRBJ2-7	CASSTDRGSYEQYF	TGTGCCAGCAGTACAGACAGGGGGAGCTACGAGCAGTACTTC
few	TRBV28	TRBD2	TRBJ2-7	CASTIWGGDPYEQYF	TGTGCCAGCACGATCTGGGGGGGGGACCCCTACGAGCAGTACTTC
many	TRBV7-2	NA	TRBJ2-3	CASSPPGILTQYF	TGTGCCAGCAGCCCCCCCGGAATCCTTACGCAGTATTTT
NA	TRBV25-1	NA	TRBJ1-1	CASSRRNTEAFF	TGTGCCAGCTCAAGACGGAACACTGAAGCTTTCTTT
few	TRBV12-3/TRBV12-4	NA	TRBJ2-3	CASSLVVDTQYF	TGTGCCAGCAGTTTAGTTGTAGATACGCAGTATTTT
many	TRBV4-2	NA	TRBJ1-2	CASSPSIPGTYGYTF	TGTGCCAGCAGCCCCTCTATCCCAGGGACCTATGGCTACACCTTC
many	TRBV2	NA	TRBJ2-1	CASSESGLKFF	TGTGCCAGCAGTGAGTCGGGACTTAAGTTCTTC
NA	TRBV30	NA	TRBJ2-3	CAWSVRGSGTDTQYF	TGTGCCTGGAGTGTACGAGGCTCGGGCACGGATACGCAGTATTTT
NA	TRBV20-1	NA	TRBJ2-1	CSARVGVGISYNEQFF	TGCAGTGCGAGAGTGGGTGTAGGGATCTCCTACAATGAGCAGTTCTTC
few	TRBV28	NA	TRBJ2-7	CASSSRDTNYEQYF	TGTGCCAGCAGTTCCCGGGACACGAACTACGAGCAGTACTTC
NA	TRBV14	NA	TRBJ2-1	CASSRTRASSNNEQFF	TGTGCCAGCAGCCGAACCAGGGCTAGCAGTAACAATGAGCAGTTCTTC
NA	TRBV4-1	NA	TRBJ1-1	CASSQFQRNIEAFF	TGCGCCAGCAGCCAATTTCAGAGGAACATTGAAGCTTTCTTT
many	TRBV7-6	TRBD2	TRBJ2-2	CASSSRTSGRADTGELFF	TGTGCCAGCAGCTCAAGGACTAGCGGGAGGGCAGACACCGGGGAGCTGTTTTTT
medium-sized	TRBV28	TRBD2	TRBJ2-1	CASSSSGEYNEQFF	TGTGCCAGCAGTTCTAGCGGGGAATACAATGAGCAGTTCTTC
few	TRBV30	NA	TRBJ2-7	CAWSVRALSSYEQYF	TGTGCCTGGAGTGTACGGGCCCTGAGCTCCTACGAGCAGTACTTC
many	TRBV5-1	TRBD1	TRBJ1-1	CASSPDRKDRAMNTEAFF	TGCGCCAGCAGCCCGGACCGGAAGGACAGGGCGATGAACACTGAAGCTTTCTTT
NA	TRBV11-2	NA	TRBJ2-1	CASSLGNDPPNEQFF	TGTGCCAGCAGCTTAGGAAACGATCCACCCAATGAGCAGTTCTTC
NA	TRBV20-1	NA	TRBJ2-5	CSAKLGAGETQYF	TGCAGTGCTAAACTGGGGGCTGGGGAGACCCAGTACTTC
NA	TRBV29-1	TRBD2	TRBJ2-3	CSVGVAGMGTDTQYF	TGCAGCGTTGGCGTAGCGGGGATGGGCACAGATACGCAGTATTTT
many	TRBV24-1	NA	TRBJ2-2	CATSDLRREKNTGELFF	TGTGCCACCAGTGATTTGAGGCGGGAAAAGAACACCGGGGAGCTGTTTTTT
NA	TRBV30	NA	TRBJ2-1	CAWSARNEQFF	TGTGCCTGGAGTGCCAGGAATGAGCAGTTCTTC
NA	TRBV10-3	NA	TRBJ2-1	CAISESSTDNEQFF	TGTGCCATCAGTGAGTCTAGCACAGACAATGAGCAGTTCTTC
few	TRBV11-3	NA	TRBJ1-5	CASSLDLDRQPQHF	TGTGCCAGCAGCTTAGACCTCGACAGGCAGCCCCAGCATTTT
many	TRBV28	TRBD2	TRBJ2-3	CASSLHPGGTDTQYF	TGTGCCAGCAGTTTGCATCCGGGAGGGACAGATACGCAGTATTTT
few	TRBV7-3	NA	TRBJ2-1	CASSYDSYNEQFF	TGTGCCAGCAGCTATGACTCGTACAATGAGCAGTTCTTC
many	TRBV7-3	TRBD2	TRBJ2-3	CASSPGGYTDTQYF	TGTGCCAGCAGCCCGGGAGGATACACAGATACGCAGTATTTT
few	TRBV4-3	NA	TRBJ2-3	CASSQAASTDTQYF	TGCGCCAGCAGCCAAGCTGCGAGCACAGATACGCAGTATTTT
NA	TRBV7-8	NA	TRBJ1-1	CASSPREVQGLNTEAFF	TGTGCCAGCAGCCCCCGAGAGGTGCAGGGCTTAAACACTGAAGCTTTCTTT
many	TRBV4-2	TRBD2	TRBJ2-5	CASSPSGGRETQYF	TGTGCCAGCAGTCCTAGCGGGGGCCGAGAGACCCAGTACTTC
many	TRBV6-2/TRBV6-3	NA	TRBJ2-5	CASSYSPQDSQETQYF	TGTGCCAGCAGTTACTCCCCGCAGGATTCGCAAGAGACCCAGTACTTC
many	TRBV4-2	NA	TRBJ2-7	CASSQAETSGSYEQYF	TGTGCCAGCAGCCAAGCGGAGACTAGTGGCTCCTACGAGCAGTACTTC